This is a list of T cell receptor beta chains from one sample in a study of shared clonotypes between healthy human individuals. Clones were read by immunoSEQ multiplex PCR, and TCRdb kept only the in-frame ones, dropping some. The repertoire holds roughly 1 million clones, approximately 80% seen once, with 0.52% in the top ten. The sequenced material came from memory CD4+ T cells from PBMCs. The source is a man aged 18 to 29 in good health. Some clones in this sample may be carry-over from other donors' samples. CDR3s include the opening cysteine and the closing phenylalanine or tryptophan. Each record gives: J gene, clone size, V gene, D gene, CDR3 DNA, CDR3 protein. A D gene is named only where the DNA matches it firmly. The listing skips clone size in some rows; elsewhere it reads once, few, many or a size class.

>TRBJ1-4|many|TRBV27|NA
TGTGCCAGCAGCCTGGGGTCAGGGGACGTACGAAAACTGTTTTTT
CASSLGSGDVRKLFF
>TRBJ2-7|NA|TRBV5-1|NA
TGCGCCAGCAGCTTGGGCCCAGGGGACATCTACGAGCAGTACTTC
CASSLGPGDIYEQYF
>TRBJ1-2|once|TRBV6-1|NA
TGTGCCAGCAGTGTGGACAGAGGTGGCTACACCTTC
CASSVDRGGYTF
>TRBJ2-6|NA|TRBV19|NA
TGTGCCAGTAGTAACCCGGATCGTCCGGCCAACGTCCTGACTTTC
CASSNPDRPANVLTF
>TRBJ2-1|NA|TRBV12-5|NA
TGTGCTAGTGGTTTCTCAGGGAATGAGCAGTTCTTC
CASGFSGNEQFF
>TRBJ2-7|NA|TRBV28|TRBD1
TGTGCCAGCAGTTTGTGGGACAGGGTCCACGAGCAGTACTTC
CASSLWDRVHEQYF
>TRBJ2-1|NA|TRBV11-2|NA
TGTGCCAGCAGTCTTCTCCCCCCACCTGGGGAGCAGTTCTTC
CASSLLPPPGEQFF
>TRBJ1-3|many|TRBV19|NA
TGTGCCAGTATCGGTAATGAAAGAAACACCATATATTTT
CASIGNERNTIYF
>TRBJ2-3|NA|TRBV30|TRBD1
TGTGCCTGGAGTCCGGGACAGGGGGCGACAGATACGCAGTATTTT
CAWSPGQGATDTQYF
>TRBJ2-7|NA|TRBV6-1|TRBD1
TGTGCCAGCAGGAGGGAAGAGGGGGCGAGGGAGCAGTACTTC
CASRREEGAREQYF
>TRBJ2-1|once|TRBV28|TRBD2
TGTGCCAGCAGTTTATCCTCTAGCGGGGCCCTCTCCTACAATGAGCAGTTCTTC
CASSLSSSGALSYNEQFF
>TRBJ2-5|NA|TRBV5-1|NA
TGCGCCAGTAACGACGGAGAAGAGACCCAGTACTTC
CASNDGEETQYF
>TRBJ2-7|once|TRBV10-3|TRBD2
TGTGCCACGACTAGCGGGAGTAAGTTCTACGAGCAGTACTTC
CATTSGSKFYEQYF
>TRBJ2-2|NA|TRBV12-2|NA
TGTGCAAGTCGCTTAGTCCTGACTAGCGTCTTCCCCAAACTGTACACCGGGGAGCTGTTTTTT
CASRLVLTSVFPKLYTGELFF
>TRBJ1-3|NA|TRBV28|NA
TGTGCCAGCAGCCTGACAGCTGGAAACACCATATATTTT
CASSLTAGNTIYF
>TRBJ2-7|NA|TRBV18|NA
TGTGCCAGCTCACCAGTTACAGGGCAGTTCAACGAGCAGTACTTC
CASSPVTGQFNEQYF
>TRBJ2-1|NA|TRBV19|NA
TGTGCCAGTAGTAGGACTGCTGGGGGTGAGCAGTTCTTC
CASSRTAGGEQFF
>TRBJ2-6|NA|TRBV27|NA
TGTGCCAGCAGTCCCCGACAGCTCCCTTTTGGATCTGGGGCCAACGTCCTGACTTTC
CASSPRQLPFGSGANVLTF
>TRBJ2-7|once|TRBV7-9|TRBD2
TGTGCCAGCAGCCCAAGGACTAGCGTCTCCTACGAGCAGTACTTC
CASSPRTSVSYEQYF
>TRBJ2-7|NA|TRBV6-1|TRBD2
TGTGCCAGCAGTGACCCGGGACTAGCGGGAGCCTACGAGCAGTACTTC
CASSDPGLAGAYEQYF
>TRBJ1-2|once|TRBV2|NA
TGTGCCAGCAGTGAAGGCGGGAGGAGGCGCACCTTC
CASSEGGRRRTF
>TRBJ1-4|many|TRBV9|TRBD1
TGTGCCAGCAGCGTCCAGGGGGGGAATGAAAAACTGTTTTTT
CASSVQGGNEKLFF
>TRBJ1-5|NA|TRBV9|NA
TGTGCCAGCAGCGCATTGGACAATCAGCCCCAGCATTTT
CASSALDNQPQHF
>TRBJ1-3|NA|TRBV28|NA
TGTGCCAGCAGTTCTATGACAGAAATCAGCTCTGGAAACACCATATATTTT
CASSSMTEISSGNTIYF
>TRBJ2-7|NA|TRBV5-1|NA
TGCGCCAGCAGCTTGGACGGGACACCGTCCTACGAGCAGTACTTC
CASSLDGTPSYEQYF
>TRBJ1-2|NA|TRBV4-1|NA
TGCGCCAGCAGCGCACGAACCCGGAGAGATGGCTACACCTTC
CASSARTRRDGYTF
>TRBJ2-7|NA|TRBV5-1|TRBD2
TGCGCCAGCAGCTCTGGACTAGCGGGAGGGTACGAGCAGTACTTC
CASSSGLAGGYEQYF
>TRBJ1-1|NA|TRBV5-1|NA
TGCGCCAGCAGCTTGGGACAGTTCACTGAAGCTTTCTTT
CASSLGQFTEAFF
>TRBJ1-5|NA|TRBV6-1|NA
TGTGCCAGCAGTCGACAGCTAGTACCTCAGCCCCAGCATTTT
CASSRQLVPQPQHF
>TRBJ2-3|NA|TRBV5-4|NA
TGTGCCAGCAGCTTCTCATGGTCGGATACGCAGTATTTT
CASSFSWSDTQYF
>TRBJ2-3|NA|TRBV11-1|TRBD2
TGTGCCAGCAGGACCCTAGCGGGTCTCACAGATACGCAGTATTTT
CASRTLAGLTDTQYF
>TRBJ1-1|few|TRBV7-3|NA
TGTGCCAGCAGCCTCAGCGGAGGAAGCATGAACACTGAAGCTTTCTTT
CASSLSGGSMNTEAFF
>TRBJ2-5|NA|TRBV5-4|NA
TGTGCCAGCAGCTTGGCGGCGGGCAGAGCCAACGTGGGGGAGACCCAGTACTTC
CASSLAAGRANVGETQYF
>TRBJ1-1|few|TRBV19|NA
TGTGCCAGTAACCGGGAACAACTGAACACTGAAGCTTTCTTT
CASNREQLNTEAFF